A selection of T cell receptor beta chains follows, all from one sample in a study of T-cell memory formation after mild COVID-19. TCRdb itself ran the 5' RACE reads through MiXCR, one entry per CDR3 protein. The table includes approximately 410,000 distinct CDR3 sequences, 20% to 30% detected once. Sequencing was done on a sample of PBMCs or a T cell subset sorted from them (not recorded which). These TCRs come from an adult woman who had mild COVID-19 (a few samples of this study predate the infection). Cell type and time point are not known. Each CDR3 is given with its conserved first and last residue. Each record gives: V gene, clone size, J gene, D gene, CDR3 DNA, CDR3 protein. D genes are given only for firm matches. Size values are once, few and many counts, or a class for expanded clones, and some rows have none.

v_gene: TRBV19
abundance: few
j_gene: TRBJ2-7
d_gene: .
CDR3nt: TGTGCCAGTAGTACCCTAGTACAGGGATCCTACGAGCAGTACTTC
CDR3aa: CASSTLVQGSYEQYF

v_gene: TRBV9
abundance: .
j_gene: TRBJ2-3
d_gene: .
CDR3nt: TGTGCCAGCAGCCCCAGGGGACTCACCACAGATACGCAGTATTTT
CDR3aa: CASSPRGLTTDTQYF

v_gene: TRBV6-6
abundance: .
j_gene: TRBJ1-2
d_gene: TRBD1
CDR3nt: TGTGCCAGCAGCAATTTAGGGGGCGGTCAAAACTATGGCTACACCTTC
CDR3aa: CASSNLGGGQNYGYTF

v_gene: TRBV5-1
abundance: .
j_gene: TRBJ2-1
d_gene: .
CDR3nt: TGCGCCAGCGTGGCAGGGCTTGAGAATGAGCAGTTCTTC
CDR3aa: CASVAGLENEQFF

v_gene: TRBV7-9
abundance: few
j_gene: TRBJ1-6
d_gene: .
CDR3nt: TGTGCCAGCAGCCCCCGCGGGGCGGATAATTCACCCCTCCACTTT
CDR3aa: CASSPRGADNSPLHF

v_gene: TRBV30
abundance: .
j_gene: TRBJ2-7
d_gene: TRBD2
CDR3nt: TGTGCCTGGGGACCCACCTGGGTAGCGGGGGCCTACGAGCAGTACTTC
CDR3aa: CAWGPTWVAGAYEQYF

v_gene: TRBV29-1
abundance: few
j_gene: TRBJ2-3
d_gene: TRBD2
CDR3nt: TGCAGCGTTGCCGGACCGGGACTAGCCCGTTTTACGCAGTATTTT
CDR3aa: CSVAGPGLARFTQYF

v_gene: TRBV6-5
abundance: .
j_gene: TRBJ1-2
d_gene: .
CDR3nt: TGTGCCAGCAGTTACTCCGGGGGGGGAGCTAACTATGGCTACACCTTC
CDR3aa: CASSYSGGGANYGYTF

v_gene: TRBV6-1
abundance: few
j_gene: TRBJ2-5
d_gene: TRBD2
CDR3nt: TGTGCCAGCAGTGATCCCCCAACGGCTAGCGGGGGCAGGAGGAGGGAGACCCAGTACTTC
CDR3aa: CASSDPPTASGGRRRETQYF

v_gene: TRBV14
abundance: .
j_gene: TRBJ1-1
d_gene: .
CDR3nt: TGTGCCAGCAGCCAATTTAATCACCCTGAAGCTTTCTTT
CDR3aa: CASSQFNHPEAFF

v_gene: TRBV12-3/TRBV12-4
abundance: few
j_gene: TRBJ1-3
d_gene: .
CDR3nt: TGTGCCAGCAGACGCGGAGGTACAGGGAACACCATATATTTT
CDR3aa: CASRRGGTGNTIYF

v_gene: TRBV20-1
abundance: .
j_gene: TRBJ2-2
d_gene: .
CDR3nt: TGCAGTGCTAGAGATAGTACGGCCTACACCGGGGAGCTGTTTTTT
CDR3aa: CSARDSTAYTGELFF

v_gene: TRBV5-1
abundance: .
j_gene: TRBJ2-5
d_gene: TRBD2
CDR3nt: TGCGCCAGCATAGCGGGGGTAACGGAGACCCAGTACTTC
CDR3aa: CASIAGVTETQYF

v_gene: TRBV24-1
abundance: .
j_gene: TRBJ1-1
d_gene: TRBD1
CDR3nt: TGTGCCACCAGTGAACCCCGAATGACAGGGTCGAACACTGAAGCTTTCTTT
CDR3aa: CATSEPRMTGSNTEAFF

v_gene: TRBV6-1
abundance: few
j_gene: TRBJ2-3
d_gene: .
CDR3nt: TGTGCCAGCCTGGACATCATCACAGATACGCAGTATTTT
CDR3aa: CASLDIITDTQYF

v_gene: TRBV5-1
abundance: .
j_gene: TRBJ2-7
d_gene: .
CDR3nt: TGCGCCAGCAGGGAGGCCGGGCCCCTAGGAGAGCAGTACTTC
CDR3aa: CASREAGPLGEQYF

v_gene: TRBV10-3
abundance: .
j_gene: TRBJ1-3
d_gene: .
CDR3nt: TGTGCCATCCGAGCGACAGAGCTCTCTGGAAACACCATATATTTT
CDR3aa: CAIRATELSGNTIYF

v_gene: TRBV6-2/TRBV6-3
abundance: few
j_gene: TRBJ2-2
d_gene: .
CDR3nt: TGTGCCAGCAGGCTTAACGGGGAGCTGTTTTTT
CDR3aa: CASRLNGELFF

v_gene: TRBV5-5
abundance: few
j_gene: TRBJ1-2
d_gene: TRBD1
CDR3nt: TGTGCCAGCAGCTTGGCCGGGGGACAGGGGAACTATGGCTACACCTTC
CDR3aa: CASSLAGGQGNYGYTF

v_gene: TRBV27
abundance: .
j_gene: TRBJ2-7
d_gene: TRBD1
CDR3nt: TGTGCCAGCAGTTTATCCACAGGGGGCCCCTCCTACGAGCAGTACTTC
CDR3aa: CASSLSTGGPSYEQYF

v_gene: TRBV12-3/TRBV12-4
abundance: few
j_gene: TRBJ2-7
d_gene: .
CDR3nt: TGTGCCAGCAGCCCCGCACGCAAGCAGTACTTC
CDR3aa: CASSPARKQYF

v_gene: TRBV20-1
abundance: many
j_gene: TRBJ1-6
d_gene: .
CDR3nt: TGCAGTGCTAGCGAGGCAGGGAAAGAATCACCCCTCCACTTT
CDR3aa: CSASEAGKESPLHF

v_gene: TRBV7-3
abundance: .
j_gene: TRBJ2-7
d_gene: TRBD2
CDR3nt: TGTGCCAGCAGCTTATCCCCGGGGGAGGGATACGAGCAGTACTTC
CDR3aa: CASSLSPGEGYEQYF

v_gene: TRBV29-1
abundance: few
j_gene: TRBJ1-1
d_gene: TRBD1
CDR3nt: TGCAGCGTTTCCGGGACAGTTCGGACTGAAGCTTTCTTT
CDR3aa: CSVSGTVRTEAFF

v_gene: TRBV18
abundance: few
j_gene: TRBJ2-7
d_gene: TRBD1
CDR3nt: TGTGCCAGCTCACGGGAGGGACAGGGAAGGGAGCAGTACTTC
CDR3aa: CASSREGQGREQYF

v_gene: TRBV7-9
abundance: .
j_gene: TRBJ1-2
d_gene: TRBD1
CDR3nt: TGTGCCAGCAGCGAGACAGGGGGCGATGGCTACACCTTC
CDR3aa: CASSETGGDGYTF

v_gene: TRBV4-3
abundance: many
j_gene: TRBJ2-3
d_gene: TRBD2
CDR3nt: TGTGCCAGCAGCCGAGGACTAGCGGGAGGCACAGATACGCAGTATTTT
CDR3aa: CASSRGLAGGTDTQYF

v_gene: TRBV15
abundance: .
j_gene: TRBJ2-3
d_gene: TRBD1
CDR3nt: TGTGCCACCAGCGACCGACAGGGGATTGATACGCAGTATTTT
CDR3aa: CATSDRQGIDTQYF

v_gene: TRBV7-2
abundance: few
j_gene: TRBJ2-2
d_gene: TRBD2
CDR3nt: TGTGCCAGCAGGCCGAGACTAGCGGGAGAAACCGGGGAGCTGTTTTTT
CDR3aa: CASRPRLAGETGELFF

v_gene: TRBV6-2/TRBV6-3
abundance: .
j_gene: TRBJ1-6
d_gene: .
CDR3nt: TGTGCCAGCAGCGTAAGCTCCTATAATTCACCCCTCCACTTT
CDR3aa: CASSVSSYNSPLHF